The clone carrying this T cell receptor beta chain was counted many times. What it binds is not known. The sample originates from a study of T-cell reconstitution after alpha-beta-depleted transplantation in children. General study results and limits: Expanded graft clones, several hundred of them, were reportedly the source of alpha-beta T cells about two months after transplant. Fresh T-cell production supplied most of the T-cell counts and diversity seen one year after transplant.

The germline gives CDR1 MDHEN, CDR2 SYDVKM. With 5 bases removed from V and 6 bases from J, the gap between germline ends came to 17 bases. CDR3 size: 14 residues. It was with unique molecular identifiers that the TCRbeta library was prepared. TCRdb independently ran MiXCR on the PCR reads; one entry per CDR3 protein. Among about 580,000 distinct CDR3 sequences, 23% were seen once, and the ten largest hold about 14%. The genes are TRBV28 and TRBJ2-7; D is ambiguous. Sequenced here: PBMCs, mostly from graft donor cells, sampled 360 days after TCRalphabeta/CD19-depleted stem cell transplant. This sequence was found in a boy in the first two years of life who had a stem cell transplant for acute myeloid leukemia, so the T cells may come from the graft donor. CDR3: CASSPRALVSEQYV. As DNA, the CDR3 is TGTGCCAGCAGTCCTAGGGCGTTGGTTAGCGAGCAGTACGTC.